The present T cell receptor (beta chain) was sequenced within a study of CD8 T cells in ankylosing spondylitis. A single record per CDR3 protein comes from TCRdb applying MiXCR to the 5' RACE reads. The table has 750,000 to 850,000 distinct CDR3 sequences, over 9.5% seen once; the top ten hold approximately 0.51%. The study, taken as a whole, reports: One TCR beta motif, made up of eight or nine highly homologous variants, appeared characteristic of ankylosing spondylitis blood.

To note about this clonotype: Its specificity is not known.

Specimen: blood, either unsorted or a sorted T cell fraction (not recorded which). The TCR comes from a male donor with ankylosing spondylitis.

The CDR3 DNA reads TGTGCCAGCAGCCAGTCCCATTTAGGGGGTAAAGAGACCCAGTACTTC. Its protein is CASSQSHLGGKETQYF. This sequence joins TRBV4-2 and TRBJ2-5; possibly TRBD1 for D (6 bases). Trimming cost V 3 bases and J 3 bases, with 17 bases left between them. In germline, CDR1 is LGHNA, CDR2 YNFKEQ. This CDR3 region has 16 residues.